This is a list of T cell receptor beta chains from one sample in a study of T-cell reconstitution after alpha-beta-depleted transplantation in children. TCRdb recomputed calls from the PCR reads with MiXCR, one row per CDR3 protein. The top ten hold less than 40% of the sample, which has roughly 200,000 distinct CDR3 sequences, 7% to 9% seen once. Sample: PBMCs, mostly from graft donor cells, taken 360 days after TCRalphabeta/CD19-depleted stem cell transplant. The receptor set was obtained from a male patient under 10 years old who had a stem cell transplant for acute myeloid leukemia, so the T cells may come from the graft donor. CDR3s include the opening cysteine and the closing phenylalanine or tryptophan. A D gene is named only where the DNA matches it firmly. The size entry is marked missing in some rows and otherwise reads once, few, many or a size class.

CDR3aa: CASSLAILAGGYNEQFF
CDR3nt: TGCGCCAGCAGCTTGGCAATTTTAGCGGGGGGTTACAATGAGCAGTTCTTC
v_gene: TRBV5-1
j_gene: TRBJ2-1
d_gene: TRBD2
abundance: NA

CDR3aa: CASSSPDRGLGEAFF
CDR3nt: TGTGCCAGCAGCTCCCCGGACAGGGGGCTAGGTGAAGCTTTCTTT
v_gene: TRBV7-9
j_gene: TRBJ1-1
d_gene: TRBD1
abundance: NA

CDR3aa: CATSRDPAGEAFF
CDR3nt: TGTGCCACCAGCAGAGACCCTGCGGGTGAAGCTTTCTTT
v_gene: TRBV15
j_gene: TRBJ1-1
d_gene: NA
abundance: NA

CDR3aa: CATSRDSGLQETQYF
CDR3nt: TGTGCCACCAGCAGAGATTCGGGACTTCAAGAGACCCAGTACTTC
v_gene: TRBV15
j_gene: TRBJ2-5
d_gene: NA
abundance: many

CDR3aa: CANTGTSSPYEQYF
CDR3nt: TGTGCCAATACCGGGACCTCTAGCCCCTACGAGCAGTACTTC
v_gene: TRBV2
j_gene: TRBJ2-7
d_gene: NA
abundance: NA

CDR3aa: CAIPAGVRGNTEAFF
CDR3nt: TGTGCCATCCCCGCGGGTGTGAGGGGGAACACTGAAGCTTTCTTT
v_gene: TRBV2
j_gene: TRBJ1-1
d_gene: NA
abundance: NA

CDR3aa: CASRAWGTDTQYF
CDR3nt: TGTGCCAGCAGGGCGTGGGGCACAGATACGCAGTATTTT
v_gene: TRBV28
j_gene: TRBJ2-3
d_gene: NA
abundance: many

CDR3aa: CASSLDIHRDEQFF
CDR3nt: TGTGCCAGCAGCTTAGACATCCACAGGGATGAGCAGTTCTTC
v_gene: TRBV7-6
j_gene: TRBJ2-1
d_gene: NA
abundance: few

CDR3aa: CASSRGGSGPAGEKLFF
CDR3nt: TGTGCCAGCAGCCGTGGGGGGTCCGGGCCTGCTGGTGAAAAACTGTTTTTT
v_gene: TRBV12-3/TRBV12-4
j_gene: TRBJ1-4
d_gene: NA
abundance: few

CDR3aa: CASSLYQTGGYTEAFF
CDR3nt: TGTGCCAGCAGTTTATACCAGACAGGGGGCTACACTGAAGCTTTCTTT
v_gene: TRBV28
j_gene: TRBJ1-1
d_gene: TRBD1
abundance: many

CDR3aa: CSARRLPGLAGGDTGELFF
CDR3nt: TGCAGCGCCAGGAGACTCCCGGGACTAGCGGGAGGGGACACCGGGGAGCTGTTTTTT
v_gene: TRBV29-1
j_gene: TRBJ2-2
d_gene: TRBD2
abundance: few

CDR3aa: CSAPLTSGGAQYF
CDR3nt: TGCAGTGCTCCCCTGACTAGCGGGGGCGCTCAGTACTTC
v_gene: TRBV20-1
j_gene: TRBJ2-5
d_gene: TRBD2
abundance: few

CDR3aa: CSVEKDRGFDYGYTF
CDR3nt: TGCAGCGTTGAAAAGGACAGGGGGTTTGACTATGGCTACACCTTC
v_gene: TRBV29-1
j_gene: TRBJ1-2
d_gene: TRBD1
abundance: few

CDR3aa: CASSFWGDTDTQYF
CDR3nt: TGTGCCAGCAGTTTTTGGGGGGATACAGATACGCAGTATTTT
v_gene: TRBV28
j_gene: TRBJ2-3
d_gene: NA
abundance: many

CDR3aa: CASSLGAAGVEDTQYF
CDR3nt: TGTGCCAGCAGCTTGGGAGCAGCGGGAGTGGAAGATACGCAGTATTTT
v_gene: TRBV7-9
j_gene: TRBJ2-3
d_gene: TRBD2
abundance: many

CDR3aa: CSAEPGLGSGEQYF
CDR3nt: TGCAGTGCGGAACCGGGACTAGGCTCGGGCGAGCAGTACTTC
v_gene: TRBV20-1
j_gene: TRBJ2-7
d_gene: TRBD2
abundance: many

CDR3aa: CASSMGSYNEQFF
CDR3nt: TGTGCCAGTAGTATGGGCAGCTACAATGAGCAGTTCTTC
v_gene: TRBV19
j_gene: TRBJ2-1
d_gene: NA
abundance: NA

CDR3aa: CASSPTSGREDEQFF
CDR3nt: TGTGCCAGCAGTCCGACTAGCGGGAGGGAGGATGAGCAGTTCTTC
v_gene: TRBV12-3/TRBV12-4
j_gene: TRBJ2-1
d_gene: TRBD2
abundance: few

CDR3aa: CASSLLPGEGPRPQYF
CDR3nt: TGTGCCAGCAGCTTGCTCCCGGGAGAGGGCCCACGGCCTCAGTACTTC
v_gene: TRBV7-8
j_gene: TRBJ2-4
d_gene: NA
abundance: NA

CDR3aa: CATSRDRGASGGTDTQYF
CDR3nt: TGTGCCACCAGCAGAGATCGGGGTGCTAGCGGGGGCACAGATACGCAGTATTTT
v_gene: TRBV15
j_gene: TRBJ2-3
d_gene: TRBD2
abundance: few

CDR3aa: CASSPQSWDPDTQYF
CDR3nt: TGTGCCAGCTCACCACAGTCTTGGGACCCGGATACGCAGTATTTT
v_gene: TRBV18
j_gene: TRBJ2-3
d_gene: NA
abundance: NA

CDR3aa: CSASVAYGYTF
CDR3nt: TGCAGTGCTAGTGTTGCCTATGGCTACACCTTC
v_gene: TRBV20-1
j_gene: TRBJ1-2
d_gene: NA
abundance: few

CDR3aa: CASSQDKRARGNTIYF
CDR3nt: TGCGCCAGCAGCCAAGATAAGCGGGCCCGGGGAAACACCATATATTTT
v_gene: TRBV4-3
j_gene: TRBJ1-3
d_gene: NA
abundance: many

CDR3aa: CASSLMGEGLGNEQFF
CDR3nt: TGTGCCAGCAGCTTAATGGGGGAGGGCCTTGGGAATGAGCAGTTCTTC
v_gene: TRBV7-3
j_gene: TRBJ2-1
d_gene: TRBD2
abundance: many

CDR3aa: CASSHSRAKNIQYF
CDR3nt: TGCGCCAGCAGCCATTCCAGGGCCAAAAACATTCAGTACTTC
v_gene: TRBV4-3
j_gene: TRBJ2-4
d_gene: NA
abundance: NA

CDR3aa: CASSQPSGEAGELFF
CDR3nt: TGTGCCAGCAGCCAACCCTCAGGGGAGGCCGGGGAGCTGTTTTTT
v_gene: TRBV7-9
j_gene: TRBJ2-2
d_gene: NA
abundance: few

CDR3aa: CSVPGTGNNEQFF
CDR3nt: TGCAGCGTTCCCGGGACAGGGAACAATGAGCAGTTCTTC
v_gene: TRBV29-1
j_gene: TRBJ2-1
d_gene: TRBD1
abundance: NA

CDR3aa: CASSPRTSGSPAQFF
CDR3nt: TGTGCCAGCAGTCCCCGGACTAGCGGGAGTCCAGCGCAGTTCTTC
v_gene: TRBV12-3/TRBV12-4
j_gene: TRBJ2-1
d_gene: TRBD2
abundance: many

CDR3aa: CSVGLRLQETQYF
CDR3nt: TGCAGCGTGGGCCTTCGACTCCAAGAGACCCAGTACTTC
v_gene: TRBV29-1
j_gene: TRBJ2-5
d_gene: NA
abundance: NA

CDR3aa: CASSFPGDWDYGYTF
CDR3nt: TGTGCCAGCAGCTTCCCTGGGGACTGGGACTATGGCTACACCTTC
v_gene: TRBV7-2
j_gene: TRBJ1-2
d_gene: NA
abundance: many

CDR3aa: CASSSDRRYEQYF
CDR3nt: TGTGCCAGCAGTTCGGACAGGCGCTACGAGCAGTACTTC
v_gene: TRBV12-3/TRBV12-4
j_gene: TRBJ2-7
d_gene: TRBD1
abundance: many

CDR3aa: CASSLFQIPGYTF
CDR3nt: TGTGCCAGCAGCTTATTCCAGATTCCTGGCTACACCTTC
v_gene: TRBV5-5
j_gene: TRBJ1-2
d_gene: NA
abundance: NA

CDR3aa: CASSYSSAGGPGNIQYF
CDR3nt: TGTGCCAGCAGTTACTCAAGCGCGGGAGGGCCGGGAAACATTCAGTACTTC
v_gene: TRBV6-5
j_gene: TRBJ2-4
d_gene: TRBD2
abundance: NA

CDR3aa: CSVGWDSLSYEQYF
CDR3nt: TGCAGCGTTGGGTGGGACAGTCTCTCCTACGAGCAGTACTTC
v_gene: TRBV29-1
j_gene: TRBJ2-7
d_gene: TRBD1
abundance: NA

CDR3aa: CASSTVVAGELFF
CDR3nt: TGTGCCAGCAGCACCGTTGTGGCCGGGGAGCTGTTTTTT
v_gene: TRBV5-5
j_gene: TRBJ2-2
d_gene: NA
abundance: few

CDR3aa: CSARDGRAVFNEQFF
CDR3nt: TGCAGTGCTAGAGATGGTCGGGCGGTGTTCAATGAGCAGTTCTTC
v_gene: TRBV20-1
j_gene: TRBJ2-1
d_gene: NA
abundance: many

CDR3aa: CASSRQGARETQYF
CDR3nt: TGTGCCAGCAGCCGACAGGGGGCAAGAGAGACCCAGTACTTC
v_gene: TRBV12-3/TRBV12-4
j_gene: TRBJ2-5
d_gene: TRBD1
abundance: few